This T cell receptor (beta chain) was identified in a study of T-cell reconstitution after alpha-beta-depleted transplantation in children. This clonotype was observed a few times. The CDR3 consists of 14 residues. J lost 2 bases, V lost 6 bases, and 5 bases had no gene match. From germline, CDR1 is MNHEY and CDR2 SVGAGI. A TCRbeta library incorporating unique molecular identifiers was prepared. One entry per CDR3 protein results from TCRdb running MiXCR on the PCR reads. The repertoire holds hundreds of thousands of distinct CDR3 sequences, with around 9.5% as singletons. This sample comprised PBMCs from the stem cell graft donor, obtained from the stem cell graft. The TCR sequence derives from a human donor who donated a stem cell graft to a child with acute lymphoblastic leukemia. The chain combines TRBV6-5 with TRBJ1-1; TRBD1 agrees at 8 bases. The CDR3 loop reads CASRPGQVNTEAFF. In DNA form, the CDR3 reads TGTGCCAGCAGACCGGGACAGGTAAACACTGAAGCTTTCTTT.